This T cell receptor (beta chain) was documented in a study of cytotoxic CD8 clonotypes in ibrutinib-treated CLL. Only in-frame clones appear in the TCRdb table, and some are missing; sequencing was by immunoSEQ multiplex PCR. The sample lists 110,000 to 150,000 clones, 75% to 80% occurring once. A word on this clone: The sample carries other DNA sequences with the same CDR3.

Germline-derived CDR1 and CDR2 are LNHDA and SQIVND (reference sequence). This CDR3 spans 13 amino acids. V dropped 6 bases and J dropped 0 bases, with 8 bases sitting between them. The sequencing used PBMCs, collected after 24 months of ibrutinib treatment. The rearrangement joins TRBV19 to TRBJ1-1; D unresolved. This receptor was obtained from a human donor with chronic lymphocytic leukemia. The CDR3 nucleotides read TGTGCCAGTAGCTCGGGTCTGAACACTGAAGCTTTCTTT. Translating gives CASSSGLNTEAFF.